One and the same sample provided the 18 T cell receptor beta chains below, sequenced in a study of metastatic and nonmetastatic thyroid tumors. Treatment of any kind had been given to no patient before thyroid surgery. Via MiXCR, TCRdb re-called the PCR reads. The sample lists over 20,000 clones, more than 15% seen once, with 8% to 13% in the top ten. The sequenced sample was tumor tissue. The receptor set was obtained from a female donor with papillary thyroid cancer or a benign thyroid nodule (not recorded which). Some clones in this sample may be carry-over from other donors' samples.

The CDR3 is CASSQWSSLGEQYF. CDR3 bases: TGTGCCAGCAGCCAATGGTCTAGCCTTGGCGAGCAGTACTTC. This chain connects TRBV3-1 to TRBJ2-7, with D maybe TRBD2 (5 bases). This CDR3 is 14 amino acids long. In germline, CDR1 is LGHDT, CDR2 YNNKEL (reference sequence). Trimming took off 2 bases at V and 6 bases at J, with 14 bases between the two ends.

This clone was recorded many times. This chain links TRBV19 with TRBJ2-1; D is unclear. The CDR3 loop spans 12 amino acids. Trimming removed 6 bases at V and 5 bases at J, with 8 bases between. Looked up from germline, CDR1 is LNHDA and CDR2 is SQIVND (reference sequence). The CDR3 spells CASRGTHNEQFF. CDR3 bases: TGTGCCAGTAGGGGCACCCACAATGAGCAGTTCTTC. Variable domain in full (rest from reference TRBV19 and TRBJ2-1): DGGITQSPKYLFRKEGQNVTLSCEQNLNHDAMYWYRQDPGQGLRLIYYSQIVNDFQKGDIAEGYSVSREKKESFPLTVTSAQKNPTAFYLCASRGTHNEQFFGPGTRLTVL.

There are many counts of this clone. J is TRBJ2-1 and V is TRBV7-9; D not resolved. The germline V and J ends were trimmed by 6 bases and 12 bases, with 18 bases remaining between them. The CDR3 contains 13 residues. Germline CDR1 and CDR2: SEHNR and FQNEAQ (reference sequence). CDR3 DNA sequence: TGTGCCAGCAGATCTTCTGCCGGGTCCGGGCAGTTCTTC. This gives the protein CASRSSAGSGQFF.

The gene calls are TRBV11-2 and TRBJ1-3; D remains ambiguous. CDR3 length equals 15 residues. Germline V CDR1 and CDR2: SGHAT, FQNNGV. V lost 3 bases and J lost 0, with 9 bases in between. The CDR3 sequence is CASSLCYISGNTIYF. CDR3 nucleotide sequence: TGTGCCAGCAGCTTGTGTTACATCTCTGGAAACACCATATATTTT.

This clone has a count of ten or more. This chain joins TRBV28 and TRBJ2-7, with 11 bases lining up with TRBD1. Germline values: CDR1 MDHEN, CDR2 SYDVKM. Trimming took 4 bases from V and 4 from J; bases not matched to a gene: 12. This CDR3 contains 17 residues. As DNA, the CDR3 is TGTGCCAGCAGTTCCACTATGGCGGACAGGGGGCGATACGAGCAGTACTTC. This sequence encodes CASSSTMADRGRYEQYF. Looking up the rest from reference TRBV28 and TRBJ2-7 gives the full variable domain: DVKVTQSSRYLVKRTGEKVFLECVQDMDHENMFWYRQDPGLGLRLIYFSYDVKMKEKGDIPEGYSVSREKKERFSLILESASTNQTSMYLCASSSTMADRGRYEQYFGPGTRLTVT.

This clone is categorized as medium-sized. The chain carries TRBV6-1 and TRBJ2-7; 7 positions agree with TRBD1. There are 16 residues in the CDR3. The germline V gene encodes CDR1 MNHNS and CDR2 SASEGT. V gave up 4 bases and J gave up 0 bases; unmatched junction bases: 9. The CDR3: CASSVGDSLGSYEQYF. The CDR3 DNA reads TGTGCCAGCAGTGTAGGGGACAGCCTGGGCTCCTACGAGCAGTACTTC.

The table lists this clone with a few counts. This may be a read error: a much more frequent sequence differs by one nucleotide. CDR3 coding DNA: TGTGCCAGCAGCTTAGGATCGACAGGGGGCCGGTCACCCCTCCACTTT. As protein: CASSLGSTGGRSPLHF. The chain carries TRBV11-1 and TRBJ1-6; 10 nucleotides align to TRBD1. The length of the CDR3 is 16 residues. The ends lost 1 base at V and 10 bases at J; junction bases unmatched: 7. Germline loops: CDR1 SGHAT, CDR2 FQDESV (reference sequence).

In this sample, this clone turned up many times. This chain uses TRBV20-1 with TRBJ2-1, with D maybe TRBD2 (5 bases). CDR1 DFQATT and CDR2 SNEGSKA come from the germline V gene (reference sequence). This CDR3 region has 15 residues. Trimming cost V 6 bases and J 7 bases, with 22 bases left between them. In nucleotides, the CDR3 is TGCAGTGCCGAGGAGGCCTTTTCAGGATGGAATGAGCAGTTCTTC. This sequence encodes CSAEEAFSGWNEQFF.

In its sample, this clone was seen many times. The CDR3 protein is CASSPRLTSGSTDTQYF. CDR3 DNA: TGTGCCAGCTCACCACGCCTGACTAGCGGGAGCACAGATACGCAGTATTTT. The V and J genes are TRBV18 and TRBJ2-3, with 10 bases matching TRBD2. This CDR3 has 17 residues. Unmatched junction bases numbered 4, after V lost 1 base and J lost 0 bases. The germline V gene has CDR1 KGHSH and CDR2 LQKENI.

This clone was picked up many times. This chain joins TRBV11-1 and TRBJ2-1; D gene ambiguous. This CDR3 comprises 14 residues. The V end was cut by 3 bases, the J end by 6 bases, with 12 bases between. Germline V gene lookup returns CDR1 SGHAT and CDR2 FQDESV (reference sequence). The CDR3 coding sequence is TGTGCCAGCAGCTTGAGACTCCGCTCCAATGAGCAGTTCTTC. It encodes CASSLRLRSNEQFF. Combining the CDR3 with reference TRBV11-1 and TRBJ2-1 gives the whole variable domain EAEVAQSPRYKITEKSQAVAFWCDPISGHATLYWYRQILGQGPELLVQFQDESVVDDSQLPKDRFSAERLKGVDSTLKIQPAELGDSAMYLCASSLRLRSNEQFFGPGTRLTVL.

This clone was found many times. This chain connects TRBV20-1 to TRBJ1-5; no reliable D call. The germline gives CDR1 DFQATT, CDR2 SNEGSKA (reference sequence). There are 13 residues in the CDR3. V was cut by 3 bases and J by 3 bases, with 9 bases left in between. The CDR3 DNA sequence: TGCAGTGCTAGCGGACGGTTCAATCAGCCCCAGCATTTT. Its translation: CSASGRFNQPQHF.

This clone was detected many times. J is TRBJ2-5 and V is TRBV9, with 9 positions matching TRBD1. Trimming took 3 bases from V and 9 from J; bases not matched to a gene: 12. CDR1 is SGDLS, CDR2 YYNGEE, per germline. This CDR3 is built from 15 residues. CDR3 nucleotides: TGTGCCAGCAGCGGTCGACAGGGGGTAGGGGAGGCCCAGTACTTC. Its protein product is CASSGRQGVGEAQYF.

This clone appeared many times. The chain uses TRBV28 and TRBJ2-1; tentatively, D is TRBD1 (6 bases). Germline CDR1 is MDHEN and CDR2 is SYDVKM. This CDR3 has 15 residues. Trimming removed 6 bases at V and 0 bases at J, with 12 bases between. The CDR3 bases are TGTGCCAGCAGCTCAGGGGTCAGCTCCTACAATGAGCAGTTCTTC. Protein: CASSSGVSSYNEQFF.

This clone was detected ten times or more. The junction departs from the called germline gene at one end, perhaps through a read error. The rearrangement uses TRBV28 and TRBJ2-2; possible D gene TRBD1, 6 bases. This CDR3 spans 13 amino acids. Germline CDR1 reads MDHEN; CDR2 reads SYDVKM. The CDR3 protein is CASIQGNIGELFF. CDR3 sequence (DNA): TGTGCCAGCATCCAGGGGAACATCGGGGAGCTGTTTTTT.

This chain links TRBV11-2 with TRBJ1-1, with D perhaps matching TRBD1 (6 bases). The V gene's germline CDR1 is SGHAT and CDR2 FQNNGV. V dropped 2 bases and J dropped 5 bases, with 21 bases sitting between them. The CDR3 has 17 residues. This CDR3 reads CASSLRVQVGARTEAFF. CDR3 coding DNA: TGTGCCAGCAGCTTAAGGGTCCAGGTGGGGGCGAGAACTGAAGCTTTCTTT.

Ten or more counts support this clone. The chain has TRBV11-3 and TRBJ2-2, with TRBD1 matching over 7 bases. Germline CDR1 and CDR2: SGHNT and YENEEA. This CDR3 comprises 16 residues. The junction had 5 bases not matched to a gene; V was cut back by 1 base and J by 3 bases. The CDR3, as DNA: TGTGCCAGCAGCTTAGGTGCAGGGGGAGACACCGGGGAGCTGTTTTTT. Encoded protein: CASSLGAGGDTGELFF.

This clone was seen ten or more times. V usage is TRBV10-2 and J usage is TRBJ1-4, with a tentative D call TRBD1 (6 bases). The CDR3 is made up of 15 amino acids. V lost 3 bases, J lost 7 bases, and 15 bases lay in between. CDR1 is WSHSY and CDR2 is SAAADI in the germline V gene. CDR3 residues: CASSDAPEGGEKLFF. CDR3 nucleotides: TGCGCCAGCAGTGATGCGCCGGAAGGGGGTGAAAAACTGTTTTTT.

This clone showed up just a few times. The CDR3 bases are TGTGCTAGTGGCTACGGGACCCAGCGAGAGAAGTTCTTC. Translating gives CASGYGTQREKFF. This chain uses TRBV12-5 with TRBJ2-1; D might be TRBD1 or TRBD2, each matching 5 bases. Germline V gene lookup returns CDR1 LGHNT and CDR2 FRNRAP. The CDR3 is made up of 13 amino acids. V was trimmed by 6 bases and J by 14 bases, leaving 20 bases between them.